This paragraph covers one T cell receptor beta chain sequence. This clonotype has just a few counts. No cognate antigen has been identified for it. Base quality data are lacking; no much larger clone is found one base away. This sample is drawn from a study of CD8 T cells in ankylosing spondylitis (dated by TCRdb to the late 2010s). At the level of the whole study: To find TCR variants linked to disease, the study profiled T cell receptor beta repertoires in ankylosing spondylitis patients and healthy donors. In total, the full study cohort was made up of 85 to 140 healthy donors and 25 to 30 ankylosing spondylitis patients. Peripheral blood samples were taken, and synovial fluid was additionally collected from ankylosing spondylitis patients. Beyond this particular receptor, the publication reports: Some motif variants had previously been reported in the synovial fluid and blood of reactive arthritis patients, which suggests shared mechanisms of disease initiation. A CD8+ phenotype was shown by the disease-linked clones, which were found at relatively low frequencies in peripheral blood. Significant enrichment of the disease-linked clones was reported in matched synovial fluid samples from ankylosing spondylitis patients. Blood from ankylosing spondylitis patients appeared to be characterized by a TCR beta motif made up of under ten highly homologous amino acid variants.

The run used an Illumina MiSeq. Quantitative 5'-RACE with molecular barcodes was the method used to prepare the TCR beta libraries. The authors' pipeline ran thus. To identify disease-linked TCR variants, a new computational method was used, one built on a probabilistic model of VDJ rearrangement. TCRdb handled the public reads itself, with Q25 trimming in fastp and clone calling in MiXCR, and kept productive beta chains. Entries are consolidated by CDR3 protein sequence, retaining the most common genes and DNA. The V and J calls reflect TCRdb's pipeline rather than the authors' work. Counted in this sample were 30,000 to 45,000 distinct CDR3 sequences; approximately 15% of them appeared once. Clones ranked in the top ten supply around 45% of the sample. V lost 6 bases and J lost 7 bases, and the count of bases not matched to a germline gene is 3. According to the germline V gene, CDR1 reads MNHEY and CDR2 reads SVGAGI. Including cysteine and phenylalanine, the CDR3 has 12 amino acids. The sequence is cut down to CDR3 DNA, 36 bases in frame from base 1.

Recombination joined TRBV6-5 with TRBJ2-1; 7 bases in the junction line up with TRBD2. The TCR sequence derives from a male donor with ankylosing spondylitis or in good health (not recorded which). Sample: blood. Here is the DNA: TGTGCCAGCAGGGCGGGAGTGAATGAGCAGTTCTTC. Translated, it gives CASRAGVNEQFF.